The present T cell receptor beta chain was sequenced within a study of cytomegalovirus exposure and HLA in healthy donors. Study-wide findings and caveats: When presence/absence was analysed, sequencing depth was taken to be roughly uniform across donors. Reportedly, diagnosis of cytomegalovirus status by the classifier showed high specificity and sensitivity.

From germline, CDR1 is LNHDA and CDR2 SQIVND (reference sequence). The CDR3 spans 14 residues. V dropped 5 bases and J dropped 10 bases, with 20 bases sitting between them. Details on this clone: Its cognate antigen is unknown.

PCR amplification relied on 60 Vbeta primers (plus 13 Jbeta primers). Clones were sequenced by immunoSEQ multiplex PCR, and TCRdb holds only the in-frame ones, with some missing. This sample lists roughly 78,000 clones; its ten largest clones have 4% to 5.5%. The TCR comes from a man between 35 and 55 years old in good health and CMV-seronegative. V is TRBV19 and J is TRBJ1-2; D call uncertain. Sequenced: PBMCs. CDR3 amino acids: CASSFAGEAIFYTF. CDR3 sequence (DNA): TGTGCCAGTAGTTTCGCCGGGGAGGCAATCTTCTACACCTTC.